This TCR beta chain was obtained from a study of beta chain features in type 1 diabetes. Of the isolated RNA, all was reverse transcribed, and so the sequenced material was expressed TCRB transcripts. The method was immunoSEQ multiplex PCR; TCRdb's version includes in-frame clones alone and lacks a portion of them. Here the sample spans hundreds of thousands of clones, less than 20% being singletons. This clone was counted at least ten times. Other DNA sequences of this sample code for an identical CDR3. Between the trimmed V and J ends, which lost 6 bases and 1 base, there was a span of 4 bases. The CDR3 totals 11 residues. Germline V gene data show CDR1 as ENHRY and CDR2 as SYGVKD.

The specimen was naive CD4+ T cells from blood. The clonotype originates from a man aged 18 to 30 in good health. The genes are TRBV10-3 and TRBJ2-7, with D unclear. Written as DNA, the CDR3 is TGTGCCATCAGCCGTTCCTACGAGCAGTACTTC. This codes for CAISRSYEQYF.